The entry that follows covers one T cell receptor beta chain sequence. Produced via immunoSEQ multiplex PCR; TCRdb's table is partial and in-frame only. The sample has around 72,000 clones; roughly 79% are singletons. This entry comes from a study of blood T cell repertoires in COVID-19. The CDR3 spans 19 residues. The junction had 10 bases not matched to a gene; V was cut back by 4 bases and J by 0 bases. The germline V gene encodes CDR1 SGHRS and CDR2 YFSETQ. The rearrangement uses TRBV5-1 and TRBJ1-4; 12 bases fit TRBD1. This clonotype was obtained from a woman in her 70s with acute or convalescent COVID-19. The sample consisted of peripheral blood. The CDR3, as DNA: TGCGCCAGCAGCCCCCGGGACAGGGGGCTTCTCGCAACTAATGAAAAACTGTTTTTT. Amino acid sequence: CASSPRDRGLLATNEKLFF.